Reported below is one T cell receptor (beta chain). Antigen: not known. CDR3 size: 17 residues. Germline CDR1 SEHNR, CDR2 FQNEAQ (reference sequence). V shed 5 bases and J shed 1 base, with 18 bases lying between them. Primers: 60 Vbeta forward and 13 Jbeta reverse. As handled by the study authors: Approximately 11 million shared chains were among approximately 87 million unique TCR beta chains counted in a later analysis. The assay was immunoSEQ multiplex PCR, and TCRdb's table has in-frame clones only and misses some. That table is the source of V, J and clone size, and D and trimming were worked out from the DNA. Of around 130,000 clones listed, just over 70% were seen once; the top ten hold roughly 3%. The sample originates from a study of cytomegalovirus exposure and HLA in healthy donors. General observations from the study: From TCR beta sequences, most subjects' HLA-A and HLA-B alleles were reportedly predicted accurately. For TCR beta chains, V- and J-gene trimming was later linked to a missense DCLRE1C variant.

This TCR was recovered from a woman aged 55-69 years in good health and CMV-seropositive. This chain uses TRBV7-9 with TRBJ1-5; possible D gene TRBD1, 6 bases. Sample: PBMCs. The chain's CDR3 is CASSAGRGRGSNQPQHF. CDR3 nucleotide sequence: TGTGCCAGCAGCGCCGGAAGAGGGAGGGGGAGCAATCAGCCCCAGCATTTT.